The 15 T cell receptor beta chains in this list originate from one sample, sequenced in a study of CD8+CD57+ T cells in acquired aplastic anemia. Profiling that covered TCR beta VDJ and CDR3 relied on genomic DNA as its template. MiXCR was run by TCRdb on the reads, yielding one entry per CDR3 protein. The sample holds some 170,000 distinct CDR3 sequences, about 60% seen once. For sequencing, patients were chosen who had shown expansion of CD8+CD57+ cells by flow cytometry. Material: sorted CD4+, CD8+, or CD8+CD57+ T cells (not recorded which) from PBMCs. The receptors were gathered from a human donor with aplastic anemia.

The V gene is TRBV10-1, the J gene TRBJ2-5; D is unclear. The CDR3 covers 16 residues. Germline-derived CDR1 and CDR2 are WNHNN and SYGVQD (reference sequence). V shed 6 bases and J shed 9 bases, with 26 bases lying between them. CDR3 sequence reads: CASRCGRSAVLGSQYF. The CDR3 nucleotides read TGCGCCAGCAGGTGCGGTCGGTCGGCCGTCCTAGGGTCCCAGTACTTC.

This clonotype has ten or more counts. This rearrangement joins TRBV6-5 to TRBJ2-5; D is unclear. The CDR3 contains 16 residues. V gave up 0 bases and J gave up 0 bases, with 11 bases separating them. Germline values: CDR1 MNHEY, CDR2 SVGAGI. The CDR3 loop reads CASSYSGLEYQETQYF. The CDR3 DNA reads TGTGCCAGCAGTTACTCGGGTTTGGAGTACCAAGAGACCCAGTACTTC.

This chain links TRBV7-2 with TRBJ1-2; TRBD1 might be the D (5 bases). In germline, CDR1 is SGHTA, CDR2 FQGNSA. Trimming shortened V by 5 bases and J by 1 base, and 17 bases separated the two germline ends. This CDR3 contains 16 residues. This CDR3 reads CASSLGPLGGNYGYTF. The CDR3 DNA reads TGTGCCAGCAGCCTTGGACCCCTTGGGGGTAACTATGGCTACACCTTC.

With respect to this clonotype: As the CDR3 is not closed by the conserved phenylalanine or tryptophan, this likely results from a read error. This rearrangement joins TRBV7-9 to TRBJ1-3, with D possibly being TRBD1 (5 bases). CDR3 size: 16 residues. V lost 5 bases and J lost 3, with 17 bases in between. In germline, CDR1 is SEHNR, CDR2 FQNEAQ (reference sequence). This chain's CDR3 is CASSPTGGGYGNTIYC. DNA for the CDR3: TGTGCCAGCAGCCCCACCGGCGGGGGATATGGAAACACCATATATTGT.

CDR3 residues: CASSSAQETQYF. The DNA for the CDR3 is TGTGCCAGCAGCTCTGCCCAAGAGACCCAGTACTTC. V usage is TRBV7-6 and J usage is TRBJ2-5; no clear D. The germline V gene encodes CDR1 SGHVS and CDR2 FNYEAQ. Between the trimmed V and J ends, which lost 4 bases and 1 base, there was a span of 4 bases. The CDR3 contains 12 residues.

Details on this clonotype: Compared with germline, one end of the junction differs, possibly owing to a read error. The chain recombines TRBV5-1 with TRBJ2-7; 10 positions agree with TRBD1. CDR3 size: 15 residues. From germline, CDR1 is SGHRS and CDR2 YFSETQ. The CDR3 is CASSLRQGAPDEQYF. The DNA of the CDR3 is TGCGCTAGCAGCTTAAGACAGGGGGCTCCAGATGAGCAGTACTTC.

This clonotype appeared many times. The chain couples TRBV7-2 to TRBJ1-1; 8 bases fit TRBD1. Unmatched junction bases numbered 12, after V lost 5 bases and J lost 4 bases. In germline, CDR1 is SGHTA, CDR2 FQGNSA. CDR3 length: 16 residues. CDR3 loop: CASSPRQGTYSTEAFF. DNA of the CDR3: TGTGCCAGCAGCCCAAGACAGGGGACGTATTCCACTGAAGCTTTCTTT. The full variable domain, with the rest looked up from reference TRBV7-2 and TRBJ1-1, is GAGVSQSPSNKVTEKGKDVELRCDPISGHTALYWYRQSLGQGLEFLIYFQGNSAPDKSGLPSDRFSAERTGGSVSTLTIQRTQQEDSAVYLCASSPRQGTYSTEAFFGQGTRLTVV.

The chain uses TRBV6-2 or TRBV6-3 and TRBJ2-5; D is uncertain. The CDR3 spans 11 residues. Trimming shortened V by 2 bases and J by 7 bases, and 5 bases separated the two germline ends. Germline assignment: CDR1 MNHEY and CDR2 SVGEGT. The CDR3 region is CASSYGGTQYF. CDR3 DNA: TGTGCCAGCAGTTACGGTGGGACCCAGTACTTC.

In its sample, this clonotype is medium-sized. This rearrangement joins TRBV7-2 to TRBJ2-5; 12 bases are a match to TRBD2. The ends lost 1 base at V and 4 bases at J; junction bases unmatched: 10. This CDR3 has 18 residues. CDR1 and CDR2 (germline): SGHTA, FQGNSA. The CDR3 coding sequence is TGTGCCAGCAGCTTAGGTCGTCGACTAGCGGGGGAAGGAGAGACCCAGTACTTC. It is translated as CASSLGRRLAGEGETQYF.

V and J are TRBV15 and TRBJ1-1; D is uncertain. Germline CDR1 LNHNV, CDR2 YYDKDF (reference sequence). The CDR3 is 14 residues long. Between the trimmed V and J ends, which lost 0 bases and 1 base, there was a span of 6 bases. The CDR3 bases are TGTGCCACCAGCAGAGAGAGGCAGAACACTGAAGCTTTCTTT. This codes for CATSRERQNTEAFF.

The chain uses TRBV5-1 and TRBJ1-4; a possible D gene is TRBD1 (5 bases). The CDR3 has 14 residues. Germline CDR1 reads SGHRS; CDR2 reads YFSETQ. V was pared by 3 bases and J by 6 bases, with 12 bases between. For the CDR3, the DNA is TGCGCCAGCAGCTCAGGGACGGCCTATGAAAAACTGTTTTTT. Its translation: CASSSGTAYEKLFF.

The rearrangement links TRBV15 to TRBJ1-1; the match to TRBD1 covers 7 bases. Germline loops: CDR1 LNHNV, CDR2 YYDKDF (reference sequence). This CDR3 is built from 14 residues. The ends lost 5 bases at V and 1 base at J; junction bases unmatched: 4. DNA of the CDR3: TGTGCCACCAGCTTGGGACAGAGGAACACTGAAGCTTTCTTT. It specifies CATSLGQRNTEAFF.

This clonotype was detected only once. The genes are TRBV7-3 and TRBJ1-5; D remains ambiguous. Per the germline V gene, CDR1 is SGHTA and CDR2 is FQGTGA. Trimming shortened V by 0 bases and J by 6 bases, and 6 bases separated the two germline ends. The CDR3 is 13 residues long. The CDR3 is CASSLTHGQPQHF. The CDR3 DNA follows: TGTGCCAGCAGCTTAACTCACGGTCAGCCCCAGCATTTT.

The table lists this clonotype with a count of one. The J gene is TRBJ2-7, the V gene TRBV7-2, with TRBD2 matching over 9 bases. Trimming cost V 5 bases and J 7 bases; bases outside gene matches: 12. CDR3 length: 15 residues. The germline V gene encodes CDR1 SGHTA and CDR2 FQGNSA. This chain's CDR3 is CASSRAASGAGEQYF. CDR3 DNA: TGTGCCAGCAGCCGGGCGGCTAGCGGGGCGGGGGAGCAGTACTTC. The full variable domain, rest sourced from reference TRBV7-2 and TRBJ2-7, is GAGVSQSPSNKVTEKGKDVELRCDPISGHTALYWYRQSLGQGLEFLIYFQGNSAPDKSGLPSDRFSAERTGGSVSTLTIQRTQQEDSAVYLCASSRAASGAGEQYFGPGTRLTVT.

This clonotype is a singleton in its sample. V and J are TRBV15 and TRBJ1-2; D is unresolved. V was shortened by 0 bases and J by 4 bases, with 9 bases between the two germline ends. Germline V gene sequence: CDR1 LNHNV, CDR2 YYDKDF (reference sequence). The CDR3 totals 14 residues. CDR3 sequence reads: CATSRDLGPYGYTF. The CDR3 nucleotides read TGTGCCACCAGCAGAGATCTGGGCCCCTATGGCTACACCTTC.